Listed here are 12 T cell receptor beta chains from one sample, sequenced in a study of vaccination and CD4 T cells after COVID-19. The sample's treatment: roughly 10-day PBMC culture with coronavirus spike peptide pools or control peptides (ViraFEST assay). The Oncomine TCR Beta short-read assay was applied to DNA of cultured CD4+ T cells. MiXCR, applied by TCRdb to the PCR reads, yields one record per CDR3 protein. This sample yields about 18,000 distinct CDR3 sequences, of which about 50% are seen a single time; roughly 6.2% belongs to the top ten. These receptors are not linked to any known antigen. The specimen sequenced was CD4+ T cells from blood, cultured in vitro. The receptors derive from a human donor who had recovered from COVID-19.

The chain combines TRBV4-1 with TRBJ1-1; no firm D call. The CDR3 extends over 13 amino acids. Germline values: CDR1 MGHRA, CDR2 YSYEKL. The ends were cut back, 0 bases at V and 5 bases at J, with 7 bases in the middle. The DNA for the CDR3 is TGCGCCAGCAGCCAAGACGGATGGACTGAAGCTTTCTTT. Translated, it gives CASSQDGWTEAFF.

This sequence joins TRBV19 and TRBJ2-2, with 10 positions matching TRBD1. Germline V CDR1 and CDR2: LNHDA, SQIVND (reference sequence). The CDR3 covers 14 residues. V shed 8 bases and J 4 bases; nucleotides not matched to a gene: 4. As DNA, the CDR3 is TGTGCCAGTGGGGACAGGGGAGGCACCGGGGAGCTGTTTTTT. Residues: CASGDRGGTGELFF.

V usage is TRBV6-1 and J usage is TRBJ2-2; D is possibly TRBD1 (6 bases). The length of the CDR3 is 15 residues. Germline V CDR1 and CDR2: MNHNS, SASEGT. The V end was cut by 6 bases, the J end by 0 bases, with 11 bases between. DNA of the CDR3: TGTGCCAGCAGAACAGGGACCGCGAACACCGGGGAGCTGTTTTTT. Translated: CASRTGTANTGELFF.

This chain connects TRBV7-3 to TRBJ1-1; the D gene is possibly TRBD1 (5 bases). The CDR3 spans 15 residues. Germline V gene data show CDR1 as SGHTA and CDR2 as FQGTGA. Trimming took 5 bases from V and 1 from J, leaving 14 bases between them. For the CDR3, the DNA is TGTGCCAGCAGCCCCTCTTTCGGGACGAACACTGAAGCTTTCTTT. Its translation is CASSPSFGTNTEAFF.

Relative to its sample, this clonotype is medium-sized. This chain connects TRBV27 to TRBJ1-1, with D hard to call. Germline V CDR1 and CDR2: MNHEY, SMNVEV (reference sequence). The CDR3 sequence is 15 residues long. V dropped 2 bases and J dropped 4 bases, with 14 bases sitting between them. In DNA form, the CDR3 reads TGTGCCAGCAGTTTAGAGGGCAGGCTGGGCACTGAAGCTTTCTTT. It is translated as CASSLEGRLGTEAFF.

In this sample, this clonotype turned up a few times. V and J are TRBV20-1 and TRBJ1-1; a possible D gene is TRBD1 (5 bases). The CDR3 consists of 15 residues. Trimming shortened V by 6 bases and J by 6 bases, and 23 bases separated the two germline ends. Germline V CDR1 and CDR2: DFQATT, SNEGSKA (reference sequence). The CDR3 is CSAPLLESGSSEAFF. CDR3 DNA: TGCAGTGCCCCTCTCCTCGAGTCAGGGAGCTCTGAAGCTTTCTTT.

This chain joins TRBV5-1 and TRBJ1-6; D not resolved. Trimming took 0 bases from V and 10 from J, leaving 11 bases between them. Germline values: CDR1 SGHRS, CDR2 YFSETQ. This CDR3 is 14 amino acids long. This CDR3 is CASSLGQLSSPLHF. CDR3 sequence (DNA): TGCGCCAGCAGCTTGGGGCAGTTATCCTCACCCCTCCACTTT.

The CDR3 nucleotides are TGCAGTGCTAGAGAAATAGCAAGCGGGGATACGCAGTATTTT. Amino acids: CSAREIASGDTQYF. This chain connects TRBV20-1 to TRBJ2-3; TRBD2 is a possible D gene (6 bases). The germline V gene has CDR1 DFQATT and CDR2 SNEGSKA (reference sequence). The CDR3 has 14 residues. Trimming pared 0 bases from V and 6 bases from J, leaving 13 bases between.

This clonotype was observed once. The CDR3 reads CASSLVGNTIYF. The CDR3 region has the DNA TGTGCCAGCAGCTTAGTTGGAAACACCATATATTTT. This chain uses TRBV7-8 with TRBJ1-3; D is uncertain. Germline V gene sequence: CDR1 SGHVS, CDR2 FQNEAQ. The CDR3 runs to 12 residues. V dropped 1 base and J dropped 3 bases, with 1 base sitting between them.

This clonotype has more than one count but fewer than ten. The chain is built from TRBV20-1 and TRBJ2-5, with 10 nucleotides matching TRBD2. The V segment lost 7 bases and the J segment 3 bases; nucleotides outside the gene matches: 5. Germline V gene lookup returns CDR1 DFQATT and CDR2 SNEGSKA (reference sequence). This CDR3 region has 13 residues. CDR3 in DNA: TGCAGTGTTCACACTAGCGGGAAAGAGACCCAGTACTTC. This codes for CSVHTSGKETQYF.

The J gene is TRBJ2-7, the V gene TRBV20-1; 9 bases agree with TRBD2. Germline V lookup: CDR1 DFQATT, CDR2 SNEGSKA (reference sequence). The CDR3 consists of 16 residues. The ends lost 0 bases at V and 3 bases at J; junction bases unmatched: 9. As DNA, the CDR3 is TGCAGTGCTAGAGATGGGGAAGCGGGAGGTCTCTACGAGCAGTACTTC. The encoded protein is CSARDGEAGGLYEQYF.

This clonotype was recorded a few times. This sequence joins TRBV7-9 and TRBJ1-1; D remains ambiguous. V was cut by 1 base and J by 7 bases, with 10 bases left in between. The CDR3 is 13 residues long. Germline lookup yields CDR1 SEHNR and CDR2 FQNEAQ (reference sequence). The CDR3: CASSLVAGIEAFF. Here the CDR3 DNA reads TGTGCCAGCAGCTTAGTAGCTGGGATTGAAGCTTTCTTT.